The text below deals with one T cell receptor beta chain. The source of the sample is a study of shared clonotypes between healthy human individuals. V shed 5 bases and J 0 bases; nucleotides not matched to a gene: 12. CDR3 size: 18 residues. Germline CDR1 and CDR2: SGHAT and FQNNGV. Profiled with immunoSEQ multiplex PCR; TCRdb holds only in-frame clones, not every one. The sample carries roughly 640,000 clones, approximately 79% recorded once. The origin of this receptor is a woman in her thirties in good health. This chain joins TRBV11-2 and TRBJ2-2; 7 bases align to TRBD1. Source material: memory CD4+ T cells sorted from blood. Subset: CD45RA-negative fraction. The CDR3 DNA reads TGTGCCAGCAGCCCTCGCCCCGACAGGGCTGCGAACACCGGGGAGCTGTTTTTT. The encoded protein is CASSPRPDRAANTGELFF.